This T cell receptor (beta chain) was sequenced during a study of blood T cell repertoires in COVID-19. On the study more broadly: Italy, Spain and the United States were the sources of the convalescent and acute COVID-19 samples.

Generated by immunoSEQ multiplex PCR, the TCRdb table keeps only in-frame clones and is missing some. The repertoire holds fewer than 350,000 clones, about 91% seen once, with 2.5% to 3% in the top ten. Looked up from germline, CDR1 is SGHRS and CDR2 is YFSETQ. The CDR3 is made up of 16 amino acids. V lost 3 bases and J lost 6, with 21 bases in between. Adults between roughly 18 and 90 years of age took part from 20 to 25 US areas. Participant-given clinical history determined each cohort assignment. This clone was found a few times. This rearrangement joins TRBV5-1 to TRBJ1-2; D not resolved. Sequenced input: PBMCs or T cells enriched from blood (not recorded which). The clonotype originates from a man aged 35-49 years who had been exposed to COVID-19. This chain's CDR3 is CASSSGEGQLSDGYTF. CDR3 DNA: TGCGCCAGCAGCTCCGGGGAAGGGCAGCTTTCCGATGGCTACACCTTC.